The 17 T cell receptor beta chains reported below all come from one sample, sequenced in a study of cytomegalovirus exposure and HLA in healthy donors. The PCR made use of 60 Vbeta and 13 Jbeta primers. Sequencing used immunoSEQ multiplex PCR; TCRdb keeps in-frame clones, though not all of them. The data contain about 82,000 clones, approximately 74% of them singletons. Sequencing was done on a sample of PBMCs. The receptors derive from a woman aged 45 to 65 in good health and CMV-seropositive.

For the CDR3, the DNA is TGTGCCAGCAGCTTGGTCGGGGTGGGCTACGAGCAGTACTTC. Encoded protein: CASSLVGVGYEQYF. This chain joins TRBV5-4 and TRBJ2-7; possible D gene TRBD2, 5 bases. This CDR3 contains 14 residues. Trimming left V 0 bases short and J 3 bases short, with 10 bases between. Germline loops: CDR1 SGHNT, CDR2 YYREEE (reference sequence). Using reference TRBV5-4 and TRBJ2-7 for the parts outside the CDR3, the full variable domain is ETGVTQSPTHLIKTRGQQVTLRCSSQSGHNTVSWYQQALGQGPQFIFQYYREEENGRGNFPPRFSGLQFPNYSSELNVNALELDDSALYLCASSLVGVGYEQYFGPGTRLTVT.

J is TRBJ1-1 and V is TRBV28; 9 bases match TRBD1. V trimming: 5 bases; J trimming: 5 bases; junction bases outside the gene matches: 9. Germline V gives CDR1 MDHEN, CDR2 SYDVKM. CDR3 length: 15 residues. CDR3 amino acids: CASSNRGRLGTEAFF. The CDR3 DNA sequence: TGTGCCAGCAGTAACAGGGGGCGCCTGGGTACTGAAGCTTTCTTT.

The rearrangement uses TRBV5-1 and TRBJ2-1, with 8 nucleotides matching TRBD1. The V gene end was trimmed by 2 bases and the J gene end by 2 bases; junction bases not matched to a gene: 3. CDR1 and CDR2 from the germline V gene are SGHRS and YFSETQ. There are 15 residues in the CDR3. The CDR3 here is CASSFSQGAYNEQFF. CDR3 nucleotide sequence: TGCGCCAGCAGCTTCTCACAGGGGGCCTACAATGAGCAGTTCTTC.

V is TRBV5-5 and J is TRBJ2-7; 8 positions agree with TRBD2. This CDR3 spans 16 amino acids. In germline, CDR1 is SGHKS, CDR2 YYEKEE (reference sequence). J lost 2 bases, V lost 1 base, and 8 bases had no gene match. The chain's CDR3 is CASSLKLPREAYEQYF. The CDR3 bases are TGTGCCAGCAGCTTGAAGCTCCCGCGGGAGGCCTACGAGCAGTACTTC.

The V and J genes are TRBV2 and TRBJ1-1; perhaps TRBD1 as D (5 bases). The V gene's germline CDR1 is SNHLY and CDR2 FYNNEI. V was shortened by 9 bases and J by 3 bases, with 14 bases between the two germline ends. The length of the CDR3 is 13 residues. The CDR3 is CASLQERDTEAFF. For the CDR3, the DNA is TGTGCCAGTTTACAGGAACGGGACACTGAAGCTTTCTTT.

The chain uses TRBV28 and TRBJ1-5; 9 positions agree with TRBD1. The V gene's germline CDR1 is MDHEN and CDR2 SYDVKM. V lost 3 bases and J lost 2; bases outside the gene matches: 11. This CDR3 is built from 18 residues. CDR3 amino acids: CASSFLGTGIFGNQPQHF. The CDR3 DNA is TGTGCCAGCAGTTTTTTAGGGACAGGGATTTTTGGCAATCAGCCCCAGCATTTT.

Comment on this clone: Other DNA sequences in the sample encode the same CDR3. The chain carries TRBV5-1 and TRBJ2-1; 9 bases line up with TRBD1. The V and J ends lost 3 bases and 4 bases, in that order; junction bases with no gene match: 5. The CDR3 is 15 amino acids. The germline V gene encodes CDR1 SGHRS and CDR2 YFSETQ. CDR3 nucleotides: TGCGCCAGCAGCTCTACCGGGACAGGGTACAATGAGCAGTTCTTC. This encodes CASSSTGTGYNEQFF.

This chain uses TRBV5-4 with TRBJ2-2; 9 nucleotides line up with TRBD1. Trimming removed 4 bases from V and 6 bases from J; junction bases left unmatched: 16. This CDR3 is built from 18 residues. Germline CDR1 is SGHNT and CDR2 is YYREEE (reference sequence). CDR3: CASSRRGTGKGEAGELFF. In DNA, the CDR3 is TGTGCCAGCAGCCGCCGCGGGACAGGGAAAGGCGAAGCCGGGGAGCTGTTTTTT.

A remark on this clone: One junction end does not reproduce the germline sequence, and a read error may be involved. The rearrangement links TRBV14 to TRBJ2-1, with a weak D call TRBD2 (6 bases). Per the germline V gene, CDR1 is SGHDN and CDR2 is FVKESK. This CDR3 has 15 residues. The CDR3 loop is CASSQDPVGGTVLLF. The CDR3 nucleotides are TGTGCCAGCAGCCAAGACCCGGTTGGGGGGACTGTCTTACTCTTC.

Many counts were recorded for this clone. V gene TRBV28 combines with J gene TRBJ1-2; tentative D call: TRBD1 (6 bases). Germline CDR1 MDHEN, CDR2 SYDVKM. The CDR3 consists of 13 residues. The V end was cut by 5 bases, the J end by 6 bases, with 13 bases between. The CDR3 spells CASSAGGRDGYTF. The CDR3 DNA sequence: TGTGCCAGCAGTGCTGGGGGCCGGGATGGCTACACCTTC.

V usage is TRBV14 and J usage is TRBJ1-1; 7 bases agree with TRBD1. V gave up 4 bases and J gave up 3 bases; unmatched junction bases: 8. CDR1 SGHDN and CDR2 FVKESK come from the germline V gene. The CDR3 extends over 15 amino acids. The CDR3 protein is CASSLRTGRDTEAFF. In DNA, the CDR3 is TGTGCCAGCAGCCTCCGGACAGGTAGGGACACTGAAGCTTTCTTT.

This chain uses TRBV10-3 with TRBJ2-7; 7 bases align to TRBD1. From germline, CDR1 is ENHRY and CDR2 SYGVKD. Trimming at V came to 4 bases and at J to 3 bases, leaving 6 bases not matched to a gene. CDR3 length equals 14 residues. This chain's CDR3 is CAISGGGAVYEQYF. The DNA for the CDR3 is TGTGCCATCAGTGGAGGGGGCGCAGTCTACGAGCAGTACTTC.

This clone has just a few counts. The chain recombines TRBV5-1 with TRBJ1-4; a possible D gene is TRBD1 (5 bases). Trimming cost V 0 bases and J 8 bases, with 11 bases left between them. CDR3 length: 14 residues. The germline V gene has CDR1 SGHRS and CDR2 YFSETQ. In DNA form, the CDR3 reads TGCGCCAGCAGCTTGGGAAGGGGAGGGGAAAAACTGTTTTTT. Protein: CASSLGRGGEKLFF.

This clone was seen a few times. The V and J genes are TRBV5-8 and TRBJ2-1, with TRBD2 matching 10 bases. From germline, CDR1 is SGHTS and CDR2 YDEGEE. The CDR3 length is 16 residues. The V gene end was trimmed by 1 base and the J gene end by 7 bases; junction bases not matched to a gene: 8. The CDR3 is CASSLPFSGRMNEQFF. The CDR3 bases are TGTGCCAGCAGCTTGCCCTTTAGCGGGAGGATGAATGAGCAGTTCTTC.

Note on this clone: One end of the junction is discordant with germline, which a read error may explain. CDR3 DNA sequence: TGTGCTAGCAGCTTGAGGGAAGGCGGGGAGCTGTTTTTT. It yields the protein CASSLREGGELFF. The chain recombines TRBV7-7 with TRBJ2-2; maybe TRBD2 (5 bases). Germline CDR1 SSHAT, CDR2 FNYEAQ (reference sequence). This CDR3 comprises 13 residues.

This chain joins TRBV11-3 and TRBJ2-7; 7 nucleotides line up with TRBD2. The germline V gene encodes CDR1 SGHNT and CDR2 YENEEA. The junction had 14 bases not matched to a gene; V was cut back by 2 bases and J by 1 base. The CDR3 has 18 residues. CDR3 sequence reads: CASSLKAHRGTTSYEQYF. As DNA, the CDR3 is TGTGCCAGCAGCTTAAAAGCGCACAGAGGGACTACTTCCTACGAGCAGTACTTC.

This chain links TRBV28 with TRBJ1-1, with TRBD1 matching 9 bases. Trimming cost V 5 bases and J 5 bases; bases outside gene matches: 9. This CDR3 comprises 15 residues. The germline V gene has CDR1 MDHEN and CDR2 SYDVKM. The CDR3 DNA reads as TGTGCCAGCAGTCAAACAGGGGGCATCGGAACTGAAGCTTTCTTT. As protein: CASSQTGGIGTEAFF.